Below, 4 T cell receptor beta chains from the same sample are listed, as sequenced in a study of shared clonotypes between healthy human individuals. The protocol was immunoSEQ multiplex PCR, while the TCRdb copy is restricted to in-frame clones and leaves out a portion. The table lists 2.5 million or so clones, roughly nine tenths of them singletons, with roughly 0.14% in the top ten. Specimen: naive CD4+ T cells sorted from blood. Indicated subset: CD45RA+ positively selected. Receptor source: a man younger than 35 in good health.

V gene TRBV5-1 combines with J gene TRBJ1-2, with D maybe TRBD1 (6 bases). The CDR3 covers 14 residues. Between the trimmed V and J ends, which lost 1 base and 2 bases, there was a span of 9 bases. Germline lookup yields CDR1 SGHRS and CDR2 YFSETQ. CDR3 amino acids: CASSLTGTNYGYTF. CDR3 nucleotides: TGCGCCAGCAGCTTGACAGGGACGAACTATGGCTACACCTTC.

The rearrangement joins TRBV6-6 to TRBJ1-2; TRBD1 might be the D (6 bases). The germline CDR1 and CDR2 sequences are MNHNY and SVGAGI (reference sequence). Trimming took off 5 bases at V and 3 bases at J, with 10 bases between the two ends. This CDR3 spans 13 amino acids. This CDR3 is CASSPQGHYGYTF. The CDR3 coding sequence is TGTGCCAGCAGTCCACAGGGTCACTATGGCTACACCTTC.

The chain carries TRBV28 and TRBJ2-7; 8 bases map to TRBD2. The V and J ends lost 8 bases and 6 bases, in that order; junction bases with no gene match: 12. Germline lookup yields CDR1 MDHEN and CDR2 SYDVKM. The CDR3 has 14 residues. The CDR3 sequence: CASGSGGRTFEQYF. For the CDR3, the DNA is TGTGCCAGCGGAAGCGGGGGACGCACCTTCGAGCAGTACTTC. Together with reference TRBV28 and TRBJ2-7, the CDR3 gives the full variable domain: DVKVTQSSRYLVKRTGEKVFLECVQDMDHENMFWYRQDPGLGLRLIYFSYDVKMKEKGDIPEGYSVSREKKERFSLILESASTNQTSMYLCASGSGGRTFEQYFGPGTRLTVT.

This sequence joins TRBV19 and TRBJ2-1; 12 nucleotides agree with TRBD2. The CDR3 is 15 residues long. Losses at the gene ends were 6 bases for V and 8 bases for J; bases not matched to a gene: 8. Germline V gives CDR1 LNHDA, CDR2 SQIVND (reference sequence). The CDR3 here is CASSPRTSGVDEQFF. The CDR3 nucleotides read TGTGCCAGTAGCCCGAGGACTAGCGGGGTTGATGAGCAGTTCTTC.